This note documents a single T cell receptor (beta chain) sequence. The target antigen is unknown. The CDR3 length is 17 residues. Germline V gene data show CDR1 as KGHSH and CDR2 as LQKENI. The junction had 15 bases not matched to a gene; V was cut back by 1 base and J by 7 bases. These data originate in a study of cytomegalovirus exposure and HLA in healthy donors. It was with 60 Vbeta and 13 Jbeta primers that the PCR ran. Only in-frame clones appear in the TCRdb table, and some are missing; sequencing was by immunoSEQ multiplex PCR. This sample has about 160,000 clones, with around 82% found just once. Notes on the study in general: It is likely that the observed cluster of highly shared sequence variants was a sequencing artifact.

Sample: PBMCs. This clonotype was obtained from a man aged 45-60 years in good health and CMV-seropositive. The J gene is TRBJ2-5, the V gene TRBV18; 7 positions match TRBD1. The chain's CDR3 is CASSPQTGTAPLGTQYF. The CDR3, as DNA: TGTGCCAGCTCACCACAGACCGGGACAGCGCCCTTAGGGACCCAGTACTTC.